The TCR beta chain under discussion was sequenced for a study of cytomegalovirus exposure and HLA in healthy donors. PCR primers comprised 60 Vbeta and 13 Jbeta primers. The assay was immunoSEQ multiplex PCR, and TCRdb's table has in-frame clones only and misses some. The table includes roughly 130,000 clones, about 66% detected once. Germline V gene lookup returns CDR1 MDHEN and CDR2 SYDVKM. The CDR3 has 12 residues. Trimming stripped 3 bases from V and 7 bases from J, with 9 bases between. Sequenced input: PBMCs. The gene calls are TRBV28 and TRBJ1-2, with D uncertain. This receptor was identified in a male donor in good health and CMV-seronegative. CDR3 loop: CASSFPTSGYTF. For the CDR3, the DNA is TGTGCCAGCAGTTTCCCCACAAGTGGCTACACCTTC.